This TCR beta chain was profiled in a study of T cells in Graves' hyperthyroidism and ophthalmopathy. Study as a whole: Any treatment followed the collection of peripheral blood at initial diagnosis.

This clonotype was seen ten or more times. Its antigen is not identified. Overall study findings and caveats: Most thyroid clonotypes expanded above 0.001 appeared in blood too.

Template material for amplifying TCR beta CDR3 regions consisted of RNA transcripts. The primer set for the first-round RT-PCR of the TCR CDR3 was HTBI. Each CDR3 protein is one row after TCRdb ran MiXCR on the multiplex PCR reads. This repertoire shows roughly 550,000 distinct CDR3 sequences, 15% to 20% found once; its top ten account for approximately 30%. In making diagnoses, clinical symptoms, serum thyroxine and TRAb, thyroid ultrasound and orbital computed tomography were all used. Cells are PBMCs isolated from 10 ml of fresh blood. What was sequenced was blood. This receptor was obtained from a woman in her twenties or thirties with Graves' ophthalmopathy.

The chain's CDR3 is CASSPDRGLNQETQYF. Written as DNA, the CDR3 is TGTGCCAGCAGCCCCGATCGGGGTCTGAACCAAGAGACCCAGTACTTC. The J gene is TRBJ2-5, the V gene TRBV11-2; possibly TRBD2 for D (5 bases). CDR1 and CDR2 (germline): SGHAT, FQNNGV. V gave up 5 bases and J gave up 0 bases, with 16 bases separating them. The CDR3 is 16 amino acids.